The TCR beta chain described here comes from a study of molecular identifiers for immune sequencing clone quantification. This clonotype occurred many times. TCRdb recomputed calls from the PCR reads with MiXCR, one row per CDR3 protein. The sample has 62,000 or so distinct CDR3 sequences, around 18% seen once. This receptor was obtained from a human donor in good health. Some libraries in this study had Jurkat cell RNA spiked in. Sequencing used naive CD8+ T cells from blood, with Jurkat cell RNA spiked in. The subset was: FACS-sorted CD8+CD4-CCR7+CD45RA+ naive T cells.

The chain's CDR3 is CASSQSNRQETQYF. The CDR3 DNA is TGTGCCAGCAGCCAATCGAACCGCCAAGAGACCCAGTACTTC. The gene calls are TRBV14 and TRBJ2-5; D remains unclear. Trimming shortened V by 2 bases and J by 1 base, and 8 bases separated the two germline ends. The CDR3 is made up of 14 amino acids. Germline V gene lookup returns CDR1 SGHDN and CDR2 FVKESK.